A selection of T cell receptor beta chains follows, all from one sample in a study of blood T cell repertoires in COVID-19. Clones were sequenced by immunoSEQ multiplex PCR, and TCRdb holds only the in-frame ones, with some missing. The sample carries 200,000 to 300,000 clones, approximately 86% recorded once. Material for sequencing was peripheral blood. The receptor set was obtained from a human donor in a cohort sampled during active COVID-19. Each CDR3 is given with its conserved first and last residue. The D gene is left open where the match is weak. A clone size is listed for some rows: how often the clone was seen (once, few, many), or a class if it is expanded.

clone size: .; CDR3 length: 15; J gene: TRBJ1-6; V gene: TRBV5-5; D gene: .; CDR3 DNA: TGTGCCAGCGACCGGGGGGACTCCTATAATTCACCCCTCCACTTT; CDR3 protein: CASDRGDSYNSPLHF
clone size: .; CDR3 length: 13; J gene: TRBJ2-1; V gene: TRBV29-1; D gene: .; CDR3 DNA: TGCAGCCTTAGGTACGGGGATATTGGTGAGCAGTTCTTC; CDR3 protein: CSLRYGDIGEQFF
clone size: .; CDR3 length: 12; J gene: TRBJ1-1; V gene: TRBV6-5; D gene: .; CDR3 DNA: TGTGCCAGCAGTTCAATCCGAGAGGAAGCTTTCTTT; CDR3 protein: CASSSIREEAFF
clone size: once; CDR3 length: 20; J gene: TRBJ2-3; V gene: TRBV5-1; D gene: TRBD2; CDR3 DNA: TGCGCCAGCTATTACGGACAAGGGACTAGCGGTACCCTCGGCACAGATACGCAGTATTTT; CDR3 protein: CASYYGQGTSGTLGTDTQYF
clone size: .; CDR3 length: 16; J gene: TRBJ2-4; V gene: TRBV7-2; D gene: .; CDR3 DNA: TGTGCCAGCAGCTTAGCGACAAGAGGGGCCAAAAACATTCAGTACTTC; CDR3 protein: CASSLATRGAKNIQYF
clone size: .; CDR3 length: 16; J gene: TRBJ2-7; V gene: TRBV5-1; D gene: TRBD1; CDR3 DNA: TGCGCCAGCAGCTTGGTTGGGGGACAGGGGAGTGGCGAGCAGTACTTC; CDR3 protein: CASSLVGGQGSGEQYF
clone size: .; CDR3 length: 12; J gene: TRBJ2-7; V gene: TRBV28; D gene: .; CDR3 DNA: TGTGCCAGCAGTTTACCCCTTATAGAGCAGTACTTC; CDR3 protein: CASSLPLIEQYF
clone size: .; CDR3 length: 19; J gene: TRBJ2-3; V gene: TRBV10-2; D gene: TRBD2; CDR3 DNA: TGCGCCAGCAGTGAGCCACTCACACTGGCGGGGGGCCCCACAGATACGCAGTATTTT; CDR3 protein: CASSEPLTLAGGPTDTQYF
clone size: .; CDR3 length: 14; J gene: TRBJ2-5; V gene: TRBV11-2; D gene: .; CDR3 DNA: TGTGCCAGCAGCTTCGGAGGGTGGGAAGAGACCCAGTACTTC; CDR3 protein: CASSFGGWEETQYF
clone size: .; CDR3 length: 14; J gene: TRBJ1-2; V gene: TRBV29-1; D gene: TRBD1; CDR3 DNA: TGCAGCGTCACAGGGGTTCCGCTTAACTATGGCTACACCTTC; CDR3 protein: CSVTGVPLNYGYTF
clone size: once; CDR3 length: 13; J gene: TRBJ2-2; V gene: TRBV18; D gene: .; CDR3 DNA: TGTGCCAGCTCCGGGACACCCACCGGGGAGCTGTTTTTT; CDR3 protein: CASSGTPTGELFF
clone size: .; CDR3 length: 13; J gene: TRBJ1-1; V gene: TRBV29-1; D gene: .; CDR3 DNA: TGCAGCGTTTTAACTGAGGTACGACCTGAAGCTTTCTTT; CDR3 protein: CSVLTEVRPEAFF
clone size: .; CDR3 length: 16; J gene: TRBJ1-5; V gene: TRBV7-8; D gene: .; CDR3 DNA: TGTGCCAGCAGCTCCGCCGGGTGGTCTAGCAATCAGCCCCAGCATTTT; CDR3 protein: CASSSAGWSSNQPQHF
clone size: .; CDR3 length: 17; J gene: TRBJ2-5; V gene: TRBV4-2; D gene: TRBD2; CDR3 DNA: TGTGCCAGCAGCCAAGGCCTAGCGGGAAGAGGGCAAGAGACCCAGTACTTC; CDR3 protein: CASSQGLAGRGQETQYF
clone size: few; CDR3 length: 12; J gene: TRBJ2-2; V gene: TRBV7-3; D gene: .; CDR3 DNA: TGTGCCAGCAGCCCGTACACCGGGGAGCTGTTTTTT; CDR3 protein: CASSPYTGELFF
clone size: .; CDR3 length: 13; J gene: TRBJ2-3; V gene: TRBV6-6; D gene: TRBD1; CDR3 DNA: TGTGCCAGCAGTTGGACAGGAAGAGATACGCAGTATTTT; CDR3 protein: CASSWTGRDTQYF
clone size: .; CDR3 length: 13; J gene: TRBJ1-3; V gene: TRBV7-9; D gene: .; CDR3 DNA: TGTGCCAGCAGCCCGCGACAGGGAAACACCATATATTTT; CDR3 protein: CASSPRQGNTIYF
clone size: .; CDR3 length: 13; J gene: TRBJ1-1; V gene: TRBV5-1; D gene: .; CDR3 DNA: TGCGCCAGCAGCAAAACATCAAATACAGAAGCTTTCTTT; CDR3 protein: CASSKTSNTEAFF
clone size: .; CDR3 length: 19; J gene: TRBJ1-5; V gene: TRBV18; D gene: .; CDR3 DNA: TGTGCCAGCTCGACCCAGGAATTGCAGGTCCAGAATAGCAATCAGCCCCAGCATTTT; CDR3 protein: CASSTQELQVQNSNQPQHF
clone size: .; CDR3 length: 15; J gene: TRBJ2-3; V gene: TRBV10-1; D gene: .; CDR3 DNA: TGCGCCAGCAGTGGCGGGGACTCCTCCTCAGATACGCAGTATTTT; CDR3 protein: CASSGGDSSSDTQYF
clone size: .; CDR3 length: 15; J gene: TRBJ1-1; V gene: TRBV9; D gene: .; CDR3 DNA: TGTGCCAGCACCGTCGTTTCTTTAGGGGACACTGAAGCTTTCTTT; CDR3 protein: CASTVVSLGDTEAFF
clone size: .; CDR3 length: 15; J gene: TRBJ2-1; V gene: TRBV5-1; D gene: .; CDR3 DNA: TGCGCCAGCAGCTTGGTCCAGGATCTCCACAATGAGCAGTTCTTC; CDR3 protein: CASSLVQDLHNEQFF
clone size: .; CDR3 length: 14; J gene: TRBJ2-2; V gene: TRBV10-1; D gene: .; CDR3 DNA: TGCGCCAGCAGTGAGGCCTGGAGCACCGGGGAGCTGTTTTTT; CDR3 protein: CASSEAWSTGELFF
clone size: .; CDR3 length: 13; J gene: TRBJ1-2; V gene: TRBV10-1; D gene: TRBD1; CDR3 DNA: TGCGCCAGCAGTAGGGACAGGGCCAATGGCTACACCTTC; CDR3 protein: CASSRDRANGYTF
clone size: .; CDR3 length: 11; J gene: TRBJ1-4; V gene: TRBV20-1; D gene: .; CDR3 DNA: TGCAGTGCTGCAGGAGGGGAAAAACTGTTTTTT; CDR3 protein: CSAAGGEKLFF
clone size: .; CDR3 length: 16; J gene: TRBJ1-4; V gene: TRBV18; D gene: TRBD1; CDR3 DNA: TGTGCCAGCTCACCTTCCGGGACAGGGTTAGTGGAAAAACTGTTTTTT; CDR3 protein: CASSPSGTGLVEKLFF
clone size: .; CDR3 length: 13; J gene: TRBJ1-4; V gene: TRBV5-1; D gene: TRBD1; CDR3 DNA: TGCGCCAGCAGCCAGACAGGGCCTGAAAAACTGTTTTTT; CDR3 protein: CASSQTGPEKLFF
clone size: .; CDR3 length: 13; J gene: TRBJ1-2; V gene: TRBV28; D gene: .; CDR3 DNA: TGTGCCACCGGACGAGGGGGAAGCTATGGCTACACCTTC; CDR3 protein: CATGRGGSYGYTF
clone size: .; CDR3 length: 14; J gene: TRBJ1-2; V gene: TRBV9; D gene: TRBD1; CDR3 DNA: TGTGCCAGCAGCCAATCGGGACAGGGCTATGGCTACACCTTC; CDR3 protein: CASSQSGQGYGYTF
clone size: .; CDR3 length: 15; J gene: TRBJ2-7; V gene: TRBV5-4; D gene: .; CDR3 DNA: TGTGCCAGCAGCGACTCGGGGGGCAGAGTCTACGAGCAGTACTTC; CDR3 protein: CASSDSGGRVYEQYF
clone size: few; CDR3 length: 16; J gene: TRBJ2-7; V gene: TRBV28; D gene: .; CDR3 DNA: TGTGCCAGCAGTTTCGGGGTCAGGGGCCTCTCCTACGAGCAGTACTTC; CDR3 protein: CASSFGVRGLSYEQYF
clone size: .; CDR3 length: 13; J gene: TRBJ1-4; V gene: TRBV28; D gene: .; CDR3 DNA: TGTGCCAGCAGTGCAGGGAGGGCTGAAAAACTGTTTTTT; CDR3 protein: CASSAGRAEKLFF
clone size: .; CDR3 length: 13; J gene: TRBJ2-6; V gene: TRBV10-2; D gene: .; CDR3 DNA: TGCGCCAGCACAGTGCCTGGGGCCAACGTCCTGACTTTC; CDR3 protein: CASTVPGANVLTF
clone size: .; CDR3 length: 13; J gene: TRBJ2-7; V gene: TRBV28; D gene: TRBD2; CDR3 DNA: TGTGCCAGCATAACTAGCGGGAACTACGAGCAGTACTTC; CDR3 protein: CASITSGNYEQYF
clone size: .; CDR3 length: 15; J gene: TRBJ1-1; V gene: TRBV5-1; D gene: TRBD1; CDR3 DNA: TGCGCCAGCAGCTCCGCCGGACAGGGACAGGCTGAAGCTTTCTTT; CDR3 protein: CASSSAGQGQAEAFF
clone size: .; CDR3 length: 11; J gene: TRBJ2-5; V gene: TRBV20-1; D gene: .; CDR3 DNA: TGCAGCCCGCGGCATCAAGAGACCCAGTACTTC; CDR3 protein: CSPRHQETQYF
clone size: .; CDR3 length: 14; J gene: TRBJ2-1; V gene: TRBV19; D gene: .; CDR3 DNA: TGTGCCAGTAGTCTAGCGTCCTCCTACAATGAGCAGTTCTTC; CDR3 protein: CASSLASSYNEQFF
clone size: few; CDR3 length: 14; J gene: TRBJ1-3; V gene: TRBV15; D gene: TRBD1; CDR3 DNA: TGTGCCACCAGCCGGGACAGGCTCGGAAACACCATATATTTT; CDR3 protein: CATSRDRLGNTIYF
clone size: .; CDR3 length: 13; J gene: TRBJ1-1; V gene: TRBV2; D gene: TRBD1; CDR3 DNA: TGTGCCAGCATATTAGGACAGGGCTCTGAGGCTTTCTTT; CDR3 protein: CASILGQGSEAFF
clone size: .; CDR3 length: 15; J gene: TRBJ2-1; V gene: TRBV19; D gene: TRBD2; CDR3 DNA: TGTGCCAGTAGACCGACTAGCGGGGGTGCCGTTGAGCAGTTCTTC; CDR3 protein: CASRPTSGGAVEQFF
clone size: .; CDR3 length: 13; J gene: TRBJ1-6; V gene: TRBV6-6; D gene: .; CDR3 DNA: TGTGCCAGCAGAGACAGACATAATTCACCCCTCCACTTT; CDR3 protein: CASRDRHNSPLHF
clone size: .; CDR3 length: 13; J gene: TRBJ2-1; V gene: TRBV24-1; D gene: .; CDR3 DNA: TGTGCCACCAGGGCCCCAGGAGGGGCTGAGCAGTTCTTC; CDR3 protein: CATRAPGGAEQFF
clone size: .; CDR3 length: 12; J gene: TRBJ1-2; V gene: TRBV5-6; D gene: .; CDR3 DNA: TGTGCCAGCAGCTCGGACAGCGATGGCTACACCTTC; CDR3 protein: CASSSDSDGYTF
clone size: .; CDR3 length: 17; J gene: TRBJ2-2; V gene: TRBV5-6; D gene: .; CDR3 DNA: TGTGCCAGCAGCTTTTTGACACCGGGACTGCCGACCGGGGAGCTGTTTTTT; CDR3 protein: CASSFLTPGLPTGELFF
clone size: .; CDR3 length: 14; J gene: TRBJ2-2; V gene: TRBV7-2; D gene: .; CDR3 DNA: TGTGCCAGCAGCACCGGACAGCACACCGGGGAGCTGTTTTTT; CDR3 protein: CASSTGQHTGELFF
clone size: .; CDR3 length: 13; J gene: TRBJ2-1; V gene: TRBV28; D gene: .; CDR3 DNA: TGTGCCAGCAGCCCTAGGTCCGAGGGTGAGCAGTTCTTC; CDR3 protein: CASSPRSEGEQFF
clone size: .; CDR3 length: 15; J gene: TRBJ1-6; V gene: TRBV19; D gene: TRBD1; CDR3 DNA: TGTGCCAGTAGTATAGGGAGACAGGGGGCTTCACCCCTCCACTTT; CDR3 protein: CASSIGRQGASPLHF
clone size: .; CDR3 length: 13; J gene: TRBJ1-2; V gene: TRBV12-3/TRBV12-4; D gene: .; CDR3 DNA: TGTGCCAGCAGTTTGACGGACTTCGGAGGCTACACCTTC; CDR3 protein: CASSLTDFGGYTF
clone size: .; CDR3 length: 15; J gene: TRBJ1-2; V gene: TRBV10-3; D gene: .; CDR3 DNA: TGTGCCATCAGTGAGTCGTCGGCGGATAACTATGGCTACACCTTC; CDR3 protein: CAISESSADNYGYTF
clone size: .; CDR3 length: 17; J gene: TRBJ2-3; V gene: TRBV20-1; D gene: TRBD2; CDR3 DNA: TGCAGTGCTAGTCCCCTAGCGGGGGGGTGGAGCACAGATACGCAGTATTTT; CDR3 protein: CSASPLAGGWSTDTQYF
clone size: .; CDR3 length: 14; J gene: TRBJ2-5; V gene: TRBV5-1; D gene: TRBD1; CDR3 DNA: TGCGCCAGCAGCTTGGAAGGGGGCACGAAGACCCAGTACTTC; CDR3 protein: CASSLEGGTKTQYF
clone size: once; CDR3 length: 16; J gene: TRBJ1-1; V gene: TRBV18; D gene: .; CDR3 DNA: TGTGCCAGCTCCGTAAACAGTCCCGGTCAGAACACTGAAGCTTTCTTT; CDR3 protein: CASSVNSPGQNTEAFF
clone size: .; CDR3 length: 17; J gene: TRBJ1-1; V gene: TRBV6-2/TRBV6-3; D gene: TRBD1; CDR3 DNA: TGTGCCAGCAGTTACCTGACAGGGAAAGGGGGAAACACTGAAGCTTTCTTT; CDR3 protein: CASSYLTGKGGNTEAFF
clone size: once; CDR3 length: 14; J gene: TRBJ2-7; V gene: TRBV5-1; D gene: .; CDR3 DNA: TGCGCCAGCAGCTTATCAGGGAACTCCTACGAGCAGTACTTC; CDR3 protein: CASSLSGNSYEQYF
clone size: .; CDR3 length: 13; J gene: TRBJ1-5; V gene: TRBV6-1; D gene: .; CDR3 DNA: TGTGCCAGCAGTGAGATATTTGAGGGCCCCCAGCATTTT; CDR3 protein: CASSEIFEGPQHF
clone size: .; CDR3 length: 15; J gene: TRBJ2-2; V gene: TRBV5-4; D gene: .; CDR3 DNA: TGTGCCAGCACCCAAGGACAGCTAAACACCGGGGAGCTGTTTTTT; CDR3 protein: CASTQGQLNTGELFF